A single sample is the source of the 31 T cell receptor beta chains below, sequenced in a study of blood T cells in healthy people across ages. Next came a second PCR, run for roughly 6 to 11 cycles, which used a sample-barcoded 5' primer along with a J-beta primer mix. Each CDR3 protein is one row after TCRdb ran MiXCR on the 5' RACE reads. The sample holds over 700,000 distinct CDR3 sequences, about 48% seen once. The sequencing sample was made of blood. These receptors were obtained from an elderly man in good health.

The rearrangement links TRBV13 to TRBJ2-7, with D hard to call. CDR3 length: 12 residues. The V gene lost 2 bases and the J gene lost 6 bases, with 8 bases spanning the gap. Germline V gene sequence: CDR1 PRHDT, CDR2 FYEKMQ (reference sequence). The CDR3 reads CASSLQSGEQYF. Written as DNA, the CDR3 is TGTGCCAGCAGCTTACAGTCCGGCGAGCAGTACTTC.

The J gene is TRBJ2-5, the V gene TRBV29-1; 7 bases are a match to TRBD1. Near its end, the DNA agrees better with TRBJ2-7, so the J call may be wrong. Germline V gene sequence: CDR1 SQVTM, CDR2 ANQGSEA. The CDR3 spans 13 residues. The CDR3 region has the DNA TGCAGCGTCGCGCAGGGGGTGAACTACGAGCAGTACTTC. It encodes CSVAQGVNYEQYF.

CDR3 sequence reads: CASSAAGTGYEQYF. The CDR3 DNA reads as TGTGCCAGCAGCGCCGCCGGGACAGGGTACGAGCAGTACTTC. The chain carries TRBV9 and TRBJ2-5, with TRBD1 matching over 9 bases. The last part of the DNA fits TRBJ2-7 better; the J call may be wrong. Per the germline V gene, CDR1 is SGDLS and CDR2 is YYNGEE. This CDR3 contains 14 residues.

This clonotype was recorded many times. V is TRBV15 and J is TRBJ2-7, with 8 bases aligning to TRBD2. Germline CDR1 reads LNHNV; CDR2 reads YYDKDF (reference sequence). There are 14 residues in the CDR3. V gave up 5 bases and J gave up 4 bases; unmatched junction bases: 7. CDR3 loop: CATSPGEREYEQYF. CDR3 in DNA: TGTGCCACCAGCCCAGGGGAGCGGGAGTACGAGCAGTACTTC.

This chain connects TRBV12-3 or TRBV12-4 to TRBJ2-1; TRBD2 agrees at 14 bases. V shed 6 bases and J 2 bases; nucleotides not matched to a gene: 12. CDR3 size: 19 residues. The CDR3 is CASSTTSGRAPETYNEQFF. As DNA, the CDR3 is TGTGCCAGCAGCACGACTAGCGGGAGGGCCCCAGAGACCTACAATGAGCAGTTCTTC.

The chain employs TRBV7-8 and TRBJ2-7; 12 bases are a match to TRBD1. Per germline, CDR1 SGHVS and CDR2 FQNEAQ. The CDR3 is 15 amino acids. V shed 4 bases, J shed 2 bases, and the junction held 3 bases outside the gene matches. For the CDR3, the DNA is TGTGCCAGCAGCTGGGGGACAGGGGGCACCTACGAGCAGTACTTC. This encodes CASSWGTGGTYEQYF.

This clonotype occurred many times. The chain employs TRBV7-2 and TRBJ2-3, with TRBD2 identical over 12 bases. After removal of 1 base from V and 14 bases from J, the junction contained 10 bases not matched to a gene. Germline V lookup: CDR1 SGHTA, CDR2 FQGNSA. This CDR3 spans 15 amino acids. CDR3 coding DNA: TGTGCCAGCAGCTTAGGCTCTAGCGGGAGGGGATACGCGTATTTT. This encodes CASSLGSSGRGYAYF.

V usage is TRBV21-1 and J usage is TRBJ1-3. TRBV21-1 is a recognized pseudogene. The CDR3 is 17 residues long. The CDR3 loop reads CASSNSPGGSSGNTIYF. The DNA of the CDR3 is TGTGCCAGCAGCAACAGTCCGGGGGGCTCCTCTGGAAACACCATATATTTT.

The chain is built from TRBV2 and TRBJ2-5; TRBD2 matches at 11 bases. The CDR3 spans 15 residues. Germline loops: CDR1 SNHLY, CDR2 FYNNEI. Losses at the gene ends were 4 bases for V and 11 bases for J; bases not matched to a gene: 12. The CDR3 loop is CASSGTSGFYNEQYF. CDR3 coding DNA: TGTGCCAGCAGTGGGACTAGCGGGTTTTACAATGAGCAGTACTTC.

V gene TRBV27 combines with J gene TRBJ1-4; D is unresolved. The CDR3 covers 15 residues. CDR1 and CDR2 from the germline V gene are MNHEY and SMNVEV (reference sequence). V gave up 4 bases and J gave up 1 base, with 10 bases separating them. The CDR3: CASSSRARTNEKLFF. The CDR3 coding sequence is TGTGCCAGCAGTTCCCGTGCGAGAACTAATGAAAAACTGTTTTTT.

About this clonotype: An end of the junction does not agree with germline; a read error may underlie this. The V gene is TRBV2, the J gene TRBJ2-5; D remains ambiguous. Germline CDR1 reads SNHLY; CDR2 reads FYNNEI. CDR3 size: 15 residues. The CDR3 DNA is TGTGCCAGCAGTGATGGCCTCCTCTACCAAGAGACCCGGTACTTC. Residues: CASSDGLLYQETRYF.

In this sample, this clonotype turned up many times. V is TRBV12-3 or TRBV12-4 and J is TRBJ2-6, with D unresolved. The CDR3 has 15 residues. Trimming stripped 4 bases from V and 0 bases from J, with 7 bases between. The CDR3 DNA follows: TGTGCCAGCAGTTCCAGAGACTCTGGGGCCAACGTCCTGACTTTC. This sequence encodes CASSSRDSGANVLTF.

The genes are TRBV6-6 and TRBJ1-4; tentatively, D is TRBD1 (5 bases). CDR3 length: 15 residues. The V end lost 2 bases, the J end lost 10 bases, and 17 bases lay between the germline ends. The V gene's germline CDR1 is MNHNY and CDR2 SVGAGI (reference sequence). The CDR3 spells CASSYPDSPGVKLFF. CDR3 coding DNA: TGTGCCAGCAGTTACCCTGACAGCCCTGGGGTAAAACTGTTTTTT.

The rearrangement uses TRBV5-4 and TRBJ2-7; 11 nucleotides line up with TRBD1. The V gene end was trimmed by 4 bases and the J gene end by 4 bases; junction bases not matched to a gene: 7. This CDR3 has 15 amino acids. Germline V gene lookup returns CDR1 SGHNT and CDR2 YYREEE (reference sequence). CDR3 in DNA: TGTGCCAGCAGCACATCCGGGACAGGGGGTTACGAGCAGTACTTC. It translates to CASSTSGTGGYEQYF.

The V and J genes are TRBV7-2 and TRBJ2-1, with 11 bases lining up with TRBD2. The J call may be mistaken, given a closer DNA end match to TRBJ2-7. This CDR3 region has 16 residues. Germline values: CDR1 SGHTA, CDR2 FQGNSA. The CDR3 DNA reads TGTGCCAGCAGTCGAGCGGGACTAGCGGTCTACAATGAGCAGTACTTC. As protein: CASSRAGLAVYNEQYF.

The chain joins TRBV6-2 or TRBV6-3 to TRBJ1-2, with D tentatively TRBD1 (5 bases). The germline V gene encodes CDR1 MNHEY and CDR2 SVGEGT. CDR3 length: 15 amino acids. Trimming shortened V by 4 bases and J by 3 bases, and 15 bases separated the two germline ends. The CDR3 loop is CASSWDWQIDYGYTF. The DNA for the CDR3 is TGTGCCAGCAGTTGGGACTGGCAGATCGACTATGGCTACACCTTC.

The CDR3 spells CASSLEQGVGHRYAYF. The CDR3 DNA sequence: TGTGCCAGCAGTTTAGAACAGGGCGTTGGGCACAGATACGCGTATTTT. The chain employs TRBV12-3 or TRBV12-4 and TRBJ2-3; D is possibly TRBD1 (6 bases). Deletions cut 1 base from V and 14 bases from J, with 25 bases between. The CDR3 consists of 16 residues.

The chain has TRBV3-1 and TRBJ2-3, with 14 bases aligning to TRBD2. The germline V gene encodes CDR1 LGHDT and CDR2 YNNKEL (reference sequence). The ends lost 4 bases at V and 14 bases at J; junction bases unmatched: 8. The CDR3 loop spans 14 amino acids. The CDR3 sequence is CASSPGLAGGYAYF. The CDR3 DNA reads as TGTGCCAGCAGCCCCGGACTAGCGGGGGGATACGCGTATTTT.

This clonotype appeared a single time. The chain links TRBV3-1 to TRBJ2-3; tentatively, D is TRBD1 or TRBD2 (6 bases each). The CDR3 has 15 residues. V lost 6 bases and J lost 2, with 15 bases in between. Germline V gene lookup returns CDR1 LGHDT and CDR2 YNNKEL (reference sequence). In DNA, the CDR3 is TGTGCCAGCAGAAAGGGGGGTACGCTCACAGATACGCAGTATTTT. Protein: CASRKGGTLTDTQYF.

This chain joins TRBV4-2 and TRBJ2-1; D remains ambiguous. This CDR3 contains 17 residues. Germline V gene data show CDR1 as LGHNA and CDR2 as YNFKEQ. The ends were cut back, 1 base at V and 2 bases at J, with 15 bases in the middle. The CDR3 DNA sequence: TGTGCCAGCAGCCAAGTCAGGAGACATCTAACCTACAATGAGCAGTTCTTC. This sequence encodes CASSQVRRHLTYNEQFF.

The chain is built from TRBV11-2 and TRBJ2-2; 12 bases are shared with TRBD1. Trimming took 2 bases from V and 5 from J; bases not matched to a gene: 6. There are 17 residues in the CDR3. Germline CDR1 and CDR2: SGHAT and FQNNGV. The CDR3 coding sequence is TGTGCCAGCAGCTTACGGGACAGGGGGCGATGGACCGGGGAGCTGTTTTTT. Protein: CASSLRDRGRWTGELFF.

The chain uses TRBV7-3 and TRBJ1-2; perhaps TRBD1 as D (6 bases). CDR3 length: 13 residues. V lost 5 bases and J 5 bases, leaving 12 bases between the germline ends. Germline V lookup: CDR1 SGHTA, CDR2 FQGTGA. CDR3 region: CASSPTGQYGYTF. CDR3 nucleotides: TGTGCCAGCAGCCCAACCGGACAGTATGGCTACACCTTC.

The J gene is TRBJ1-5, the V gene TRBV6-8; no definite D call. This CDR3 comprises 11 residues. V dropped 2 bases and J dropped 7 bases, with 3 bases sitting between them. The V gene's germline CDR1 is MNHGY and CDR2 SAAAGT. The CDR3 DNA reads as TGTGCCAGCAGTTACAGGCAGCCCCAGCATTTT. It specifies CASSYRQPQHF.

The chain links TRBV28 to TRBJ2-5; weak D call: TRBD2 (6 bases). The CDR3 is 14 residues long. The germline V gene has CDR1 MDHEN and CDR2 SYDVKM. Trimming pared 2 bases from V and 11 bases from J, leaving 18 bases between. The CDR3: CASSLKSPAGGQYF. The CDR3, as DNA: TGTGCCAGCAGTTTAAAATCTCCGGCAGGAGGGCAGTACTTC.

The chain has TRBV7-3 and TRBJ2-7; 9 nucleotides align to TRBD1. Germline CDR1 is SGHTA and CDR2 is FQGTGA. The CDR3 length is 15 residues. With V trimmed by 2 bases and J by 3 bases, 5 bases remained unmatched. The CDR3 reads CASSLGQGLVYEQYF. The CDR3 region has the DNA TGTGCCAGCAGCTTAGGACAGGGGCTAGTCTACGAGCAGTACTTC.

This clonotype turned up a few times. The CDR3 DNA follows: TGTGCCAGCAGCTTCACCGGGACAGGGAACTATGGCTACACCTTC. The encoded protein is CASSFTGTGNYGYTF. The gene calls are TRBV7-2 and TRBJ1-2; 9 bases line up with TRBD1. The trim removed 3 bases at V and 2 bases at J, leaving 4 bases unmatched. The CDR3 loop spans 15 amino acids. Germline-derived CDR1 and CDR2 are SGHTA and FQGNSA.

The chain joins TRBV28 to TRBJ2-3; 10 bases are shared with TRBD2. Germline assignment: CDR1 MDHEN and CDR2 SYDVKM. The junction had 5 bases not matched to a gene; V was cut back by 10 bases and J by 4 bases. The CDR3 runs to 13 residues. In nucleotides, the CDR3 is TGTGCCACCGTAGCGGGAGGTTCAGATACGCAGTATTTT. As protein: CATVAGGSDTQYF.

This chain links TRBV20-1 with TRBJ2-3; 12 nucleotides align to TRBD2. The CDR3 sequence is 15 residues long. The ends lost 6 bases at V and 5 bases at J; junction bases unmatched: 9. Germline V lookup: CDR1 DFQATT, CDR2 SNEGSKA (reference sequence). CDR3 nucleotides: TGCAGTGCACCGCTAGCGGGAGGGCCCAGAGATACGCAGTATTTT. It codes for CSAPLAGGPRDTQYF.

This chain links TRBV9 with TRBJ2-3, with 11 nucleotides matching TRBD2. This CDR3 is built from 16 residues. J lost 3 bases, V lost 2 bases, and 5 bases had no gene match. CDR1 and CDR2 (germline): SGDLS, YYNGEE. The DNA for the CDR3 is TGTGCCAGCAGCGTTCAAGGGACTAGCGGAACAGATACGCAGTATTTT. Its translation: CASSVQGTSGTDTQYF.

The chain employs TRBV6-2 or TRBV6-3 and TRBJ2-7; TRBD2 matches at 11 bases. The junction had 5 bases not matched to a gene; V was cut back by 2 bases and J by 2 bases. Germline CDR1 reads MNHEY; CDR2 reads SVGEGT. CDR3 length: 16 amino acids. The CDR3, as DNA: TGTGCCAGCAGTTACGCTAGCGGGAGGACCACCTACGAGCAGTACTTC. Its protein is CASSYASGRTTYEQYF.

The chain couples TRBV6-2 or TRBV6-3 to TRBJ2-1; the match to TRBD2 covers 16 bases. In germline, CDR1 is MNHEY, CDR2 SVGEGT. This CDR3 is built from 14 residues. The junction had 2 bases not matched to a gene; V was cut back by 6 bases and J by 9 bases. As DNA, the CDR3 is TGTGCCAGCAGGGGACTAGCGGGAGGGCTTGAGCAGTTCTTC. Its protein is CASRGLAGGLEQFF.